This paragraph covers one T cell receptor beta chain sequence. The target of this receptor is not known. No much larger clonotype is one base removed from it; base qualities were not supplied. The sample belongs to a study of blood T cell repertoires in COVID-19 (dated by TCRdb to the early 2020s). Broadly, across the study: Samples covering the acute and convalescent phases of COVID-19 were provided by collaborators in the United States, Italy and Spain. The prospective study material was composed of cDNA or gDNA derived from T cells, B-cell-depleted T cells, or PBMCs. Subjects who had been exposed to COVID-19, were actively infected with it, or had recovered from it provided the deeply sampled blood TCRbeta repertoires that made up the dataset. The repertoires were released in a freely available public database intended as a resource for research on the immune response to SARS-CoV-2. The samples were drawn from the first 160 participants of the ongoing ImmuneRACE study and from 950 to 1,500 subjects provided by 6 global collaborators. The sample metadata nearly always contained a de-identified subject ID, COVID-19 status, age in years and sex. Where HLA class I and class II types were available, the types were taken from metadata supplied by the sample provider, not from assay-based typing. General findings and caveats noted by the study authors: How much clinical and demographic metadata was included differed by source and by participant, and the metadata was provided uncurated.

The immunoSEQ Assay, a bias-controlled multiplex PCR, was used to amplify TCRbeta CDR3 regions from genomic DNA. In the paper's pipeline: The number of nucleated cells in each sample was estimated from the amplification of reference gene primers within the assay. To quantify the absolute abundance of each unique TCRbeta CDR3 rearrangement, sequence reads were collapsed and filtered. For each sample, productive Simpson clonality was calculated as the square root of Simpson's diversity index over productive rearrangements. TCRdb re-hosts the immuneACCESS table, in-frame sequences only. Its copies lack some clones; in the studies checked, an unresolved V gene accounts for under half of them, and the cause for the rest is not known. V and J calls and clone size are those listed in that table; D and trimming were worked out from the DNA. The sample includes around 160,000 clones, with about 88% observed a single time. Roughly 20% of the sample is held by the ten biggest clonotypes.

Trimming takes 6 bases from V and 0 bases from J, and the germline ends sit 13 bases apart. CDR1 MGHRA and CDR2 YSYEKL were looked up in the germline V gene. The cysteine opens and the phenylalanine closes a CDR3 of 15 amino acids. Of all the DNA, just the CDR3 is kept, 45 bases in frame from base 1. The collaborating institutions used their own protocols to collect whole blood in K2EDTA tubes. For TCRbeta analysis, collaborators shipped samples in one of three forms: frozen whole blood, isolated PBMCs, or DNA extracted from either of those sample types. This receptor was identified in a woman over 75 with acute or convalescent COVID-19. The sample consisted of peripheral blood. Here the chain combines TRBV4-1 and TRBJ2-3, with a tentative D gene TRBD2 over 6 matching bases. The DNA reads TGCGCCAGCAGTTCCCGGGACTTTAGCACAGATACGCAGTATTTT. Protein translation: CASSSRDFSTDTQYF.